Sequencing of this T cell receptor beta chain was carried out in a study of post-analysis software for immune sequencing data. Carried by the TCR beta cDNA libraries were unique molecular identifiers. TCRdb ran MiXCR on the PCR reads and lists one entry per CDR3 protein. Altogether 160,000 or so distinct CDR3 sequences are present, about 34% being singletons, with the ten largest covering under 30%. The starting material was blood, obtained after autologous hematopoietic stem cell transplantation. The source of this sequence is a girl aged 10 to 17 with multiple sclerosis.

In DNA form, the CDR3 reads TGCAGTGCTAGAGGTTGGAGCGCGAGAGGGGGAGATACGCAGTATTTT. Amino acid sequence: CSARGWSARGGDTQYF. The chain joins TRBV20-1 to TRBJ2-3, with TRBD1 as a possible D gene (6 bases). Trimming stripped 1 base from V and 5 bases from J, with 19 bases between. This CDR3 contains 16 residues. Germline CDR1 is DFQATT and CDR2 is SNEGSKA (reference sequence).